This T cell receptor (beta chain) was sequenced for a study of T-cell memory formation after mild COVID-19. Study conclusions and caveats: The study detected some responding clones in pre-infection memory, suggesting cross-reactive memory joined. CD4+ bias marked clones expanding day 15 to 37, unlike balanced contracting clones.

MiXCR was run by TCRdb on the 5' RACE reads, yielding one entry per CDR3 protein. Found here are 450,000 to 650,000 distinct CDR3 sequences, roughly 22% of them singletons; the top ten hold under 15%. The CDR3 contains 16 residues. Trimming left V 4 bases short and J 0 bases short, with 16 bases between. Germline loops: CDR1 LGHNA, CDR2 YSLEER. Turning to this clonotype: The antigen remains unidentified.

The TCR originated in an adult woman who had mild COVID-19 (a few samples of this study predate the infection). Cell type and time point are not known. The genes are TRBV4-3 and TRBJ2-7, with D perhaps TRBD1 (5 bases). The sample consisted of PBMCs or a T cell subset sorted from them (not recorded which). CDR3 DNA sequence: TGCGCCAGCAGCCCCGGAAAGACAACAGGCTCCTACGAGCAGTACTTC. Translating it yields CASSPGKTTGSYEQYF.